This T cell receptor beta chain was captured in a study of T-cell memory formation after mild COVID-19 (dated by TCRdb to the early 2020s). For the wider study: TCR sequence clusters from the two donors were largely donor specific. Two young, previously healthy adult volunteers made up the cohort, one male and one female. In a couple of donors, T-cell clones that expanded and contracted after mild COVID-19 were tracked by sequencing TCRalpha and TCRbeta repertoires over time.

Ficoll-Paque density gradient centrifugation was used to isolate PBMCs. A remark on this clonotype: No antigen is known for it. One base away there is no much larger clone; base qualities are not given.

The listed sequencing device is Illumina NovaSeq 6000. TCRalpha and TCRbeta cDNA libraries were constructed by 5'RACE with constant-segment primers, with sample barcodes and unique molecular identifiers being introduced. RNA was extracted from every sample with Trizol reagent. The libraries were amplified in two PCR steps, and the second step added a second sample barcode and Illumina TruSeq adapters. Libraries were sequenced on an Illumina NovaSeq with 2 x 150 bp paired-end reads. For the original study's pipeline: Demultiplexing of reads and collapsing into UMI-guided consensus sequences were performed with migec v1.2.7. Using mixcr v2.1.11, the UMI consensuses were aligned to TRA and TRB V and J templates and assembled into clonotypes. A clonotype was counted as expanded or contracted only if both edgeR and NoisET called the change significant, with noise models trained on biological replicates. For edgeR calls, a false discovery rate-adjusted p below 0.01 and a log2 fold-change threshold of 1 were applied. As an exploratory analysis of dynamics, max-normalized trajectories of the 1000 most abundant clonotypes were examined by PCA with hierarchical clustering. Separately sequenced CD4+ and CD8+ repertoires were used to assign a CD4 or CD8 phenotype to each responding clone. TCRdb redid the processing of the public reads, applying fastp at Q25 and MiXCR, and retained in-frame beta chains. Each record represents a unique CDR3 protein, reported with the most common genes and DNA among its rows. The V and J calls were not made by the authors but by TCRdb's processing. The sample data list around 320,000 distinct CDR3 sequences, and just under 20% of these were observed just once. The ten largest clones add up to around 20% of the sample.

Beyond this particular receptor, the publication reports: SARS-CoV-2 specificity was not confirmed for the second-wave clones peaking on day 37. Some responding clones were detected in pre-infection memory, which suggested that pre-existing cross-reactive memory T cells had joined the SARS-CoV-2 response. From day 15 to 85, contracting clones showed balanced CD4/CD8 phenotypes, whereas a second wave of clones that expanded from day 15 to 37 leaned towards CD4+. Only two mild cases were covered in the study, and larger cohorts including severe cases with pre-infection samples were considered necessary. Contracting CD4+ clones were found mainly in CM and EM memory subsets, while CD8+ clones were enriched in EMRA.

CDR1 and CDR2, looked up from the germline V gene, are SGHAT and FQNNGV. Inclusive of the bounding cysteine and phenylalanine, the CDR3 is 13 residues long. The sequence is cut down to CDR3 DNA, 39 bases in frame from base 1. V and J lose 3 bases and 8 bases, and a span of 13 bases separates them. The rearranged chain carries TRBV11-2 and TRBJ1-2; no D gene is confidently identified. The receptor comes from a man aged 18 to 30 who had mild COVID-19 (a few samples of this study predate the infection). The sample titles of this study are shuffled in the database, so cell type and time point are left out; the donor was told from shared clones. The sample taken for sequencing was PBMCs or a T cell subset sorted from them (not recorded which). The DNA reads as follows: TGTGCCAGCAGCTTCTCTACTGGAGGGGGCTACACCTTC. Protein translation: CASSFSTGGGYTF.